Following are 12 T cell receptor beta chains from one sample sequenced in a study of shared clonotypes between healthy human individuals. CD45RO negativity and positive selection for CCR7 defined naive CD8 cells, a population that excluded terminally differentiated effector memory CD45RA+ cells. Here immunoSEQ multiplex PCR was the method, and the copy in TCRdb shows in-frame clones only, minus some. This table holds about 700,000 clones, 90% to 95% found once. Material for sequencing was naive CD8+ T cells sorted from blood. The source is a man younger than 45 in good health.

The chain uses TRBV13 and TRBJ2-3; D possibly uses TRBD1 or TRBD2 (5 bases each). V lost 3 bases to trimming and J lost 2 bases, with 12 bases between them. Germline V gene lookup returns CDR1 PRHDT and CDR2 FYEKMQ (reference sequence). The CDR3 contains 15 residues. The CDR3 here is CASSLTGPSTDTQYF. In nucleotides, the CDR3 is TGTGCCAGCAGCTTGACGGGACCTTCCACAGATACGCAGTATTTT.

The gene calls are TRBV4-3 and TRBJ1-1, with D unclear. CDR3 size: 14 residues. Germline V gives CDR1 LGHNA, CDR2 YSLEER. V gave up 0 bases and J gave up 2 bases, with 7 bases separating them. The CDR3 coding sequence is TGCGCCAGCAGCCAAGACGAAGGTAACACTGAAGCTTTCTTT. This gives the protein CASSQDEGNTEAFF.

The V call is TRBV14, the J call TRBJ2-3; 7 nucleotides match TRBD2. The CDR3 sequence is 18 residues long. The junction had 13 bases not matched to a gene; V was cut back by 2 bases and J by 2 bases. The germline V gene has CDR1 SGHDN and CDR2 FVKESK. The CDR3, as DNA: TGTGCCAGCAGCCAAAGCGAGGTGGCGGGAGTAAACACAGATACGCAGTATTTT. It codes for CASSQSEVAGVNTDTQYF. The whole variable domain, remainder taken from reference TRBV14 and TRBJ2-3, is EAGVTQFPSHSVIEKGQTVTLRCDPISGHDNLYWYRRVMGKEIKFLLHFVKESKQDESGMPNNRFLAERTGGTYSTLKVQPAELEDSGVYFCASSQSEVAGVNTDTQYFGPGTRLTVL.

V and J are TRBV6-1 and TRBJ2-7, with TRBD2 identical over 8 bases. V was pared by 2 bases and J by 5 bases, with 5 bases of the junction left unmatched. This CDR3 is 14 amino acids long. CDR1 and CDR2 from the germline V gene are MNHNS and SASEGT. This CDR3 is CASSEWSGSDEQYF. CDR3 sequence (DNA): TGTGCCAGCAGTGAATGGAGCGGGAGCGACGAGCAGTACTTC.

The chain joins TRBV11-3 to TRBJ2-3, with unresolved D. The CDR3 covers 13 residues. V lost 5 bases and J lost 2, with 8 bases in between. Germline V gene data show CDR1 as SGHNT and CDR2 as YENEEA. Written as DNA, the CDR3 is TGTGCCAGCAGCGTAGGAACCACAGATACGCAGTATTTT. It specifies CASSVGTTDTQYF.

V is TRBV28 and J is TRBJ2-1, with a tentative D call TRBD1 (5 bases). V was pared by 7 bases and J by 4 bases, with 17 bases between. CDR1 is MDHEN, CDR2 SYDVKM, per germline. This CDR3 is built from 15 residues. CDR3 DNA: TGTGCCAGCAAATACAGGTCTATGTCTTACAATGAGCAGTTCTTC. As protein: CASKYRSMSYNEQFF.

The chain is built from TRBV9 and TRBJ2-2; TRBD1 agrees at 10 bases. Germline assignment: CDR1 SGDLS and CDR2 YYNGEE. This CDR3 region has 15 residues. With V trimmed by 6 bases and J by 6 bases, 8 bases remained unmatched. CDR3 sequence: CASTPGQGSSGELFF. The CDR3 DNA reads as TGTGCCAGCACTCCGGGACAGGGGAGTTCCGGGGAGCTGTTTTTT.

The chain has TRBV5-4 and TRBJ2-7; D is uncertain. The V end lost 3 bases, the J end lost 9 bases, and 16 bases lay between the germline ends. The CDR3 runs to 13 residues. CDR1 SGHNT and CDR2 YYREEE come from the germline V gene (reference sequence). CDR3 sequence: CASSSTGRRGQYF. CDR3 bases: TGTGCCAGCAGCTCGACCGGGCGTCGCGGGCAGTACTTC. Drawing the rest from reference TRBV5-4 and TRBJ2-7, the complete variable domain is ETGVTQSPTHLIKTRGQQVTLRCSSQSGHNTVSWYQQALGQGPQFIFQYYREEENGRGNFPPRFSGLQFPNYSSELNVNALELDDSALYLCASSSTGRRGQYFGPGTRLTVT.

The chain couples TRBV27 to TRBJ2-1; 7 nucleotides line up with TRBD2. The V gene's germline CDR1 is MNHEY and CDR2 SMNVEV (reference sequence). Unmatched junction bases numbered 7, after V lost 5 bases and J lost 6 bases. The CDR3 loop spans 14 amino acids. The CDR3: CASSQSGTGNEQFF. DNA of the CDR3: TGTGCCAGCAGTCAAAGCGGGACGGGCAATGAGCAGTTCTTC.

The chain employs TRBV6-5 and TRBJ2-7; 7 bases align to TRBD1. This CDR3 contains 12 residues. Germline CDR1 MNHEY, CDR2 SVGAGI. V shed 8 bases, J shed 4 bases, and the junction held 5 bases outside the gene matches. CDR3 DNA sequence: TGTGCCAGCGGGGCAGGGGGTTACGAGCAGTACTTC. Protein: CASGAGGYEQYF.

The chain uses TRBV13 and TRBJ2-5, with D possibly matching TRBD1 (6 bases). From germline, CDR1 is PRHDT and CDR2 FYEKMQ (reference sequence). CDR3 length equals 15 residues. Between the trimmed V and J ends, which lost 4 bases and 5 bases, there was a span of 17 bases. CDR3 sequence reads: CASSSSGAGGETQYF. CDR3 nucleotide sequence: TGTGCCAGCAGCTCCTCAGGGGCCGGTGGGGAGACCCAGTACTTC.

The J gene is TRBJ2-1, the V gene TRBV6-5, with a tentative D call TRBD2 (6 bases). The CDR3 runs to 14 residues. Germline loops: CDR1 MNHEY, CDR2 SVGAGI. Between the trimmed V and J ends, which lost 1 base and 8 bases, there was a span of 12 bases. In nucleotides, the CDR3 is TGTGCCAGCAGTTACTTCCCCGGGAGCGATGAGCAGTTCTTC. Translating it yields CASSYFPGSDEQFF.